One and the same sample provided the 19 T cell receptor beta chains below, sequenced in a study of T cell responses to AZD1222 COVID-19 vaccine. This table comes from immunoSEQ multiplex PCR, and its TCRdb copy is limited to in-frame clones, with some not included. This table holds around 130,000 clones, 93% found once. The sample consisted of peripheral blood, taken on day 0 of AZD1222 vaccination. Receptor source: an adult in good health.

The gene calls are TRBV27 and TRBJ2-7; 8 bases agree with TRBD2. V was pared by 6 bases and J by 7 bases, with 11 bases of the junction left unmatched. The V gene's germline CDR1 is MNHEY and CDR2 SMNVEV (reference sequence). This CDR3 is 14 amino acids long. The CDR3 region is CASRDSGKRFEQYF. DNA for the CDR3: TGTGCCAGCAGAGATAGCGGGAAGCGATTTGAGCAGTACTTC.

This chain uses TRBV28 with TRBJ2-7; D may be TRBD1 (6 bases). The length of the CDR3 is 15 residues. Germline V CDR1 and CDR2: MDHEN, SYDVKM. V shed 5 bases and J shed 4 bases, with 18 bases lying between them. In DNA, the CDR3 is TGTGCCAGCAGTCCTAACAGGGAGACGGATTACGAGCAGTACTTC. It translates to CASSPNRETDYEQYF.

The chain employs TRBV7-5 and TRBJ2-2; the table's D call, TRBD2, has no DNA check behind it. TRBV7-5 represents a pseudogene. The CDR3 is made up of 15 amino acids. The CDR3 bases are TGTGCCAGAAGCGCGACTAGCGGGAGGGCCGGGGAGCTGTTTTTT. This sequence encodes CARSATSGRAGELFF.

This clone was counted a few times. CDR3 loop: CASSLSRTSNQPQHF. For the CDR3, the DNA is TGTGCCAGCAGTTTATCCCGGACTAGCAATCAGCCCCAGCATTTT. The chain recombines TRBV27 with TRBJ1-5, with unresolved D. The germline V gene has CDR1 MNHEY and CDR2 SMNVEV (reference sequence). The CDR3 runs to 15 residues. Trimming cost V 0 bases and J 0 bases, with 6 bases left between them.

This sequence joins TRBV28 and TRBJ1-2, with 8 bases identical to TRBD1. This CDR3 is 15 amino acids long. Germline CDR1 MDHEN, CDR2 SYDVKM. The J segment lost 0 bases and the V segment lost 6 bases, leaving 6 bases of the junction unmatched. The CDR3 bases are TGTGCCAGCAGATGGACAGGGACAACTAACTATGGCTACACCTTC. This encodes CASRWTGTTNYGYTF.

The chain couples TRBV27 to TRBJ2-7; 10 positions agree with TRBD1. CDR1 and CDR2 from the germline V gene are MNHEY and SMNVEV (reference sequence). V lost 0 bases and J lost 3; bases outside the gene matches: 5. This CDR3 comprises 16 residues. DNA of the CDR3: TGTGCCAGCAGTTTATCTGGGACAGGGGCCCTCTACGAGCAGTACTTC. Its protein is CASSLSGTGALYEQYF.

This sequence joins TRBV28 and TRBJ2-1, with D possibly being TRBD1 (6 bases). Trimming took 3 bases from V and 7 from J, leaving 13 bases between them. The germline CDR1 and CDR2 sequences are MDHEN and SYDVKM. This CDR3 has 14 residues. CDR3 protein: CASSFNGDINEQFF. The CDR3 DNA reads TGTGCCAGCAGTTTTAATGGGGACATTAATGAGCAGTTCTTC.

The chain has TRBV6-6 and TRBJ1-2, with TRBD1 as a possible D gene (5 bases). This CDR3 is built from 15 residues. CDR1 MNHNY and CDR2 SVGAGI come from the germline V gene (reference sequence). The ends were cut back, 5 bases at V and 4 bases at J, with 17 bases in the middle. For the CDR3, the DNA is TGTGCCAGCAGTCAGGCAGGGCACTCCCGCTATGGCTACACCTTC. Its protein is CASSQAGHSRYGYTF.

The chain has TRBV7-3 and TRBJ1-2; 7 positions match TRBD1. This CDR3 is 14 amino acids long. Germline assignment: CDR1 SGHTA and CDR2 FQGTGA. Trimming removed 3 bases from V and 3 bases from J; junction bases left unmatched: 4. DNA for the CDR3: TGTGCCAGCAGCTTCGCAGGGGGGGACTATGGCTACACCTTC. Protein: CASSFAGGDYGYTF.

This chain connects TRBV3-1 (or the pseudogene TRBV3-2) to TRBJ1-2; 7 positions match TRBD1. Germline V CDR1 and CDR2: LGHDT, YNNKEL (reference sequence). CDR3 length: 16 amino acids. Germline trimming cut 3 bases from V and 1 base from J; bases unmatched to any gene: 8. The CDR3 region has the DNA TGTGCCAGCAGCCACGGTAGGGGGCGAGGTAACTATGGCTACACCTTC. Protein sequence: CASSHGRGRGNYGYTF.

The V call is TRBV5-1, the J call TRBJ1-1, with 8 bases matching TRBD1. Germline assignment: CDR1 SGHRS and CDR2 YFSETQ. This CDR3 has 14 residues. V gave up 4 bases and J gave up 3 bases; unmatched junction bases: 5. The CDR3 here is CASSRTGGDTEAFF. In DNA form, the CDR3 reads TGCGCCAGCAGCCGCACAGGGGGGGACACTGAAGCTTTCTTT.

The rearrangement joins TRBV29-1 to TRBJ1-1, with 10 bases identical to TRBD1. The CDR3 loop spans 13 amino acids. With 6 bases clipped from V and 1 base from J, the junction kept 2 bases outside the gene matches. Germline CDR1 is SQVTM and CDR2 is ANQGSEA. The CDR3, as DNA: TGCAGCGTGACAGGGGGCAAGAACACTGAAGCTTTCTTT. This gives the protein CSVTGGKNTEAFF. Looking up the rest from reference TRBV29-1 and TRBJ1-1 gives the full variable domain: SAVISQKPSRDICQRGTSLTIQCQVDSQVTMMFWYRQQPGQSLTLIATANQGSEATYESGFVIDKFPISRPNLTFSTLTVSNMSPEDSSIYLCSVTGGKNTEAFFGQGTRLTVV.

The chain employs TRBV5-1 and TRBJ1-3, with D tentatively TRBD1 (5 bases). Germline loops: CDR1 SGHRS, CDR2 YFSETQ. The CDR3 has 13 residues. V was pared by 4 bases and J by 7 bases, with 12 bases between. The CDR3 nucleotides read TGCGCCAGCAGCGGGGGATCTCAGAACACCATATATTTT. Translation: CASSGGSQNTIYF.

This chain links TRBV19 with TRBJ1-3; maybe TRBD1 (6 bases). Germline V gives CDR1 LNHDA, CDR2 SQIVND (reference sequence). This CDR3 is built from 16 residues. Trimming pared 11 bases from V and 3 bases from J, leaving 23 bases between. CDR3 sequence reads: CACEDSYPSSGNTIYF. The CDR3 DNA follows: TGTGCCTGCGAGGACAGTTACCCCTCAAGTGGAAACACCATATATTTT. Supplemented by reference TRBV19 and TRBJ1-3, the full variable domain reads DGGITQSPKYLFRKEGQNVTLSCEQNLNHDAMYWYRQDPGQGLRLIYYSQIVNDFQKGDIAEGYSVSREKKESFPLTVTSAQKNPTAFYLCACEDSYPSSGNTIYFGEGSWLTVV.

The chain combines TRBV19 with TRBJ2-3, with D possibly matching TRBD2 (5 bases). CDR1 LNHDA and CDR2 SQIVND come from the germline V gene (reference sequence). The CDR3 sequence is 14 residues long. V lost 1 base to trimming and J lost 3 bases, with 8 bases between them. The CDR3 spells CASSIGRATDTQYF. CDR3 in DNA: TGTGCCAGTAGTATAGGGCGGGCTACAGATACGCAGTATTTT.

The V call is TRBV28, the J call TRBJ2-7, with a tentative D call TRBD2 (6 bases). The CDR3 runs 14 residues. Germline-derived CDR1 and CDR2 are MDHEN and SYDVKM. Trimming stripped 5 bases from V and 5 bases from J, with 16 bases between. The CDR3 is CASSRLNPGDEQYF. The CDR3 region has the DNA TGTGCCAGCAGTCGACTGAACCCGGGGGACGAGCAGTACTTC.

This clone was found once. The CDR3: CASSRRTREQFF. In nucleotides, the CDR3 is TGTGCCAGTAGTCGACGAACCAGGGAGCAGTTCTTC. V usage is TRBV19 and J usage is TRBJ2-1; D is undetermined. The CDR3 has 12 residues. CDR1 is LNHDA, CDR2 SQIVND, per germline (reference sequence). Trimming took off 5 bases at V and 10 bases at J, with 12 bases between the two ends. The variable domain in full, completed from reference TRBV19 and TRBJ2-1, reads DGGITQSPKYLFRKEGQNVTLSCEQNLNHDAMYWYRQDPGQGLRLIYYSQIVNDFQKGDIAEGYSVSREKKESFPLTVTSAQKNPTAFYLCASSRRTREQFFGPGTRLTVL.

This clone was seen a handful of times. CDR3 residues: CASSFGANYGYTF. CDR3 coding DNA: TGCGCCAGCAGTTTTGGGGCCAACTATGGCTACACCTTC. The chain is built from TRBV4-1 and TRBJ1-2, with D possibly TRBD1 on 5 matching bases. This CDR3 comprises 13 residues. The germline V gene encodes CDR1 MGHRA and CDR2 YSYEKL. Trimming took 6 bases from V and 2 from J, leaving 10 bases between them.

V is TRBV20-1 and J is TRBJ1-2; 7 bases match TRBD1. V was clipped by 3 bases and J by 1 base; unmatched bases: 2. CDR1 is DFQATT and CDR2 is SNEGSKA in the germline V gene (reference sequence). The CDR3 spans 13 residues. The CDR3 region is CSASGTDNYGYTF. For the CDR3, the DNA is TGCAGTGCTAGTGGGACAGATAACTATGGCTACACCTTC.